The T cell receptor beta chain under discussion was sequenced for a study of T cell changes during pregnancy in multiple sclerosis. V shed 3 bases and J shed 3 bases, with 9 bases lying between them. The CDR3 spans 13 residues. Germline values: CDR1 MNHEY, CDR2 SMNVEV (reference sequence). TCRdb's copy holds only in-frame clones and misses some; the assay was immunoSEQ multiplex PCR. The sample comprises fewer than 75,000 clones, roughly 90% of which are singletons, and approximately 5.7% rests with the top ten. The TCR sequence derives from a female donor with multiple sclerosis, enrolled in a pregnancy study. Here the sequenced sample was CD8+ T cells from peripheral blood mononuclear cells, taken before pregnancy. This chain joins TRBV27 and TRBJ2-7; D call uncertain. The CDR3 spells CASSFSNNYEQYF. The CDR3 nucleotides are TGTGCCAGCAGTTTTTCGAACAACTACGAGCAGTACTTC.